The rows below give T cell receptor beta chains drawn from one sample of a study of cytomegalovirus exposure and HLA in healthy donors. Measured with immunoSEQ multiplex PCR; TCRdb has only the in-frame clones, and not every one. The sample includes roughly 100,000 clones, under 85% of them seen just once. The sequenced material came from PBMCs. The source is a man aged 45 to 65 in good health and CMV-seropositive. CDR3s leave out the opening cysteine and the closing phenylalanine or tryptophan.

TRBV5-4 ASSPTGGHNEQF
TRBV7-9 ASSSPAGVNSPLH
TRBV18 ASSGQREMNTEAF
TRBV6-5 ASSRQGAREKLF
TRBV9 ASSTPTGHEQF
TRBV7-3 ASSLGLAGTDEQY
TRBV23-1 ASIECRTQY
TRBV28 ASSWGQCEQY
TRBV2 ASESGRAYGEQF
TRBV27 ASSSGGQGSYEQY
TRBV5-1 ASSRGQGNPHEQY
TRBV5-5 ASRPGQGREKLF
TRBV11-2 ASSPPGQGRNEQF
TRBV6-6 ASSYVVAEDGNTQY
TRBV6-5 ASSLQGWYFETQY
TRBV14 ASSQDGIGPSGETQY
TRBV5-1 ASSYLQAAGELF
TRBV28 ASSSLAGVYEQY
TRBV5-4 ASSRRGYGRPGSGELF
TRBV25-1 ASSEMSGRLNNEQF
TRBV9 ASSPAGQGLNTEAF
TRBV30 AWSGTSGRARRAGELF
TRBV6-5 ASSYSSGFHNEQF
TRBV19 ASKWGDPLVYGYT
TRBV7-9 ASSRPSGSEQF
TRBV7-9 ASSFGQGTDTQY
TRBV19 ASRDRSTSTDTQY
TRBV6-6 ASSQSYNEQF
TRBV28 ASSLPAGQGSAYEQF
TRBV21-1 ASSKVGSRNNNEKLF
TRBV28 ASRPQGNYEQY
TRBV2 ASSDAGGGTDTQY
TRBV28 ASGRELKEKF
TRBV11-2 ASSPDRSNTIY
TRBV27 ASMTASSGANVLT
TRBV5-4 ASSPGEGQPQH
TRBV19 ASSTLLSSGNEQF
TRBV4-2 ASSQAPSGYEQY